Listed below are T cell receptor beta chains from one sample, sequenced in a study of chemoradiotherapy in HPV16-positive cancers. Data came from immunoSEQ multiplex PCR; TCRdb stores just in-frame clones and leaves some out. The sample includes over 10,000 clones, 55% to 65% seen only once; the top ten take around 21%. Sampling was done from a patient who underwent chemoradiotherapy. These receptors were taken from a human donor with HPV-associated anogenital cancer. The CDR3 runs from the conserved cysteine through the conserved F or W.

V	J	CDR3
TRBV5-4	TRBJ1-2	CASRPGQDPLYGYTF
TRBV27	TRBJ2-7	CATQGQGRSYEQYF
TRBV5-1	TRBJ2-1	CASSSEPPTGDSSYNEQFF
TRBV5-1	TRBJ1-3	CASSLSRAIGNTIYF
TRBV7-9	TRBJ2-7	CASGTYSAIYEQYF
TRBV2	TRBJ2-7	CASRRDGSYEQYF
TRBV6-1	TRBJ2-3	CASSGTSGGWDTQYF
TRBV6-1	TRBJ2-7	CASSESASYEQYF
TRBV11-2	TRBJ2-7	CASSLGQPYEQYF
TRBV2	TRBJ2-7	CASSGDSYEQYF